This T cell receptor (beta chain) was identified during a study of blood T cell repertoires in COVID-19 (dated by TCRdb to about 2020). Describing the broader study: Samples covering the acute and convalescent phases of COVID-19 were provided by collaborators in the United States, Italy and Spain. The material from the prospective study consisted of cDNA or gDNA derived from T cells, B-cell-depleted T cells, or PBMCs. Subjects who had been exposed to COVID-19, were actively infected with it, or had recovered from it provided the deeply sampled blood TCRbeta repertoires that made up the dataset. A freely available public database, intended as a resource for researchers studying the immune response to SARS-CoV-2, is where the repertoires were released. Samples came from the ongoing ImmuneRACE study (first 160 participants) plus 1,254 subjects from 6 global collaborators. The sample metadata nearly always contained a de-identified subject ID, COVID-19 status, age in years and sex. Where available, HLA class I and class II types were taken from metadata supplied by the sample provider and were not determined by assay-based typing. Study-wide conclusions, independent of this receptor: The quantity of clinical and demographic metadata differed by source and by participant and was supplied without curation.

The collaborating institutions used their own protocols to collect whole blood in K2EDTA tubes. Collaborator samples were shipped for TCRbeta analysis as frozen whole blood, isolated PBMCs, or DNA extracted from either sample type. This clone has more than one count but fewer than ten. It has no known antigen specificity. The record has no base qualities; no much larger clone is one base away. The immunoSEQ Assay, a bias-controlled multiplex PCR, was used to amplify TCRbeta CDR3 regions from genomic DNA. The published analysis was carried out like this. Within the assay, amplification of reference gene primers was used to estimate how many nucleated cells each sample contained. Sequence reads were collapsed and filtered to measure the absolute abundance of every unique TCRbeta CDR3 rearrangement. For each sample, productive Simpson clonality was calculated by taking the square root of Simpson's diversity index across productive rearrangements. Held by TCRdb, this immuneACCESS table contains in-frame sequences only and omits some clones. Under half of the omission traces to an unresolved V gene where checked; the cause of the rest is unknown. Clone size and V and J calls were adopted from that table, with D and trimming inferred from the DNA. The sample includes fewer than 90,000 clones, with approximately 84% observed a single time. The ten largest clones take up 30% to 45% of the sample.

CDR1 and CDR2, looked up from the germline V gene, are SGHDT and YYEEEE. Trimmed from V: 4 bases; trimmed from J: 7 bases; junction bases lacking a gene match: 12. The CDR3, cysteine through phenylalanine, is 15 amino acids long. Just CDR3 DNA is preserved here, 45 bases in frame from base 1. The TCR was taken from a man between 65 and 80 years old with acute or convalescent COVID-19. Sequenced input: peripheral blood. Recombination joined TRBV5-6 with TRBJ2-5, with TRBD2 identical over 8 junction bases. The CDR3: CASSPRTSRLGTQYF. The nucleotide sequence reads TGTGCCAGCAGCCCACGGACTAGCAGGTTGGGGACCCAGTACTTC.